This TCR beta chain was sequenced for a study of cytomegalovirus exposure and HLA in healthy donors. Profiled with immunoSEQ multiplex PCR; TCRdb holds only in-frame clones, not every one. The table has 200,000 to 250,000 clones, more than 75% seen once. The CDR3 runs 16 residues. From germline, CDR1 is PRHDT and CDR2 FYEKMQ (reference sequence). Trimming shortened V by 4 bases and J by 2 bases, and 15 bases separated the two germline ends. This sequence originates from a woman aged 18-29 years in good health and CMV-seropositive. The chain uses TRBV13 and TRBJ2-1, with D perhaps TRBD1 (6 bases). Source material: PBMCs. The CDR3 loop reads CASSSTEGGPYNEQFF. In nucleotides, the CDR3 is TGTGCCAGCAGCTCCACGGAAGGGGGACCCTACAATGAGCAGTTCTTC.